These T cell receptor beta chains were read from a single sample in a study of T cell repertoires in cytomegalovirus infection. For these TCRs, the target antigens are not known. TCRdb used MiXCR to reprocess the reads, holding one entry per CDR3 protein. Here the sample spans about 500,000 distinct CDR3 sequences, 30% to 40% being singletons. The sequences come from cultured PBMCs, collected from culture after CMV antigen stimulation. These receptors were taken from a human donor in good health (CMV status not recorded). Some clones in this sample may be carry-over from other donors' samples. Both conserved end residues are part of each CDR3. D genes are given only for firm matches. A clone size is listed for some rows: how often the clone was seen (once, few, many), or a class if it is expanded.

.,TRBV29-1,TRBD2,TRBJ2-2,13,TGCAGCGTAGGACTAGCAAACACCGGGGAGCTGTTTTTT,CSVGLANTGELFF
.,TRBV7-2,.,TRBJ2-1,10,TGTGCCAGCAGCCCGAGCGAGCAGTTCTTC,CASSPSEQFF
.,TRBV27,TRBD1,TRBJ1-2,14,TGTGCCAGCAGTTTATCGGGACAGTACTATGGCTACACCTTC,CASSLSGQYYGYTF
few,TRBV30,TRBD1,TRBJ1-4,15,TGTGCCTGGAGGATACAGGGGATCGCTAATGAAAAACTGTTTTTT,CAWRIQGIANEKLFF
few,TRBV19,.,TRBJ2-2,14,TGTGCCAGCCAGACCCGTATCCCAACCAGGGAGCTGTTTTTT,CASQTRIPTRELFF
many,TRBV4-3,TRBD1,TRBJ1-2,15,TGCGCCAGCAGCCAAGCCGGGACAGCTAACTATGGCTACACCTTC,CASSQAGTANYGYTF
many,TRBV25-1,TRBD1,TRBJ1-5,22,TGTGCCAGCAGTGAATTCGATGGGATGGGACACAGGGGCGGCGTTGACAATCAGCCCCAGCATTTT,CASSEFDGMGHRGGVDNQPQHF
few,TRBV6-1,TRBD1,TRBJ2-7,14,TGTGCCAGCAGTCAGGGGACAGGGTACTACGAGCAGTACTTC,CASSQGTGYYEQYF
.,TRBV11-2,TRBD2,TRBJ2-1,15,TGTGCCAGCACCCCCGACCCGGGAGGGCGAAATGAGCAGTTCTTC,CASTPDPGGRNEQFF
.,TRBV7-9,.,TRBJ1-5,13,TGTGCCAGCAGCTTAGACAGCTATCAGCCCCAGCATTTT,CASSLDSYQPQHF
few,TRBV18,.,TRBJ1-2,18,TGTGCCAGCTCACCCAAAGCGTTCCCCACGAGTGGGAACTATGGCTACACCTTC,CASSPKAFPTSGNYGYTF
.,TRBV5-1,.,TRBJ2-5,14,TGCGCCAGCAGCTCATTGGCGGAGAAAGAGACCCAGTACTTC,CASSSLAEKETQYF
.,TRBV11-3,TRBD1,TRBJ1-1,13,TGTGCCAGCGGACCCTCCAGGGGGACTGAAGCTTTCTTT,CASGPSRGTEAFF
.,TRBV4-1,.,TRBJ1-1,15,TGCGCCAGCAGCCAAGCGGAATGGGTTGAAGGTGAAGCTTTCTTT,CASSQAEWVEGEAFF
.,TRBV18,TRBD1,TRBJ1-1,18,TGTGCCAGCTCACCCTTGACAGGGGGATTCCAAGCTGACACTGAAGCTTTCTTT,CASSPLTGGFQADTEAFF
few,TRBV20-1,TRBD2,TRBJ2-1,15,TGCAGTGCTAGAGGGGCGGGAGCGGACTACAATGAGCAGTTCTTC,CSARGAGADYNEQFF
.,TRBV7-2,TRBD2,TRBJ2-2,16,TGTGCCAGCAGCTTATGGCTAGCGGGAGGATCCGGGGAGCTGTTTTTT,CASSLWLAGGSGELFF
many,TRBV28,TRBD2,TRBJ2-5,15,TGTGCCAGCAGTTTCATCGCGGGAGGTGGAGGGACCCAGTACTTC,CASSFIAGGGGTQYF
.,TRBV12-3/TRBV12-4,.,TRBJ2-5,15,TGTGCCAGCACCAAGGCGCTAACGAGGGCAGAGACCCAGTACTTC,CASTKALTRAETQYF
many,TRBV19,.,TRBJ1-3,18,TGTGCCAGTAGTAAAAGAACTTCAAGGGGACGGACTGGAAACACCATATATTTT,CASSKRTSRGRTGNTIYF
.,TRBV7-2,TRBD2,TRBJ2-3,18,TGTGCCAGCAGCTCTGGACTAGCGGGAGTTCTTGATATAGATACGCAGTATTTT,CASSSGLAGVLDIDTQYF
many,TRBV7-2,.,TRBJ2-1,15,TGTGCCAGCAGCTCAGAGGACAGATCCTACAATGAGCAGTTCTTC,CASSSEDRSYNEQFF
few,TRBV7-3,TRBD2,TRBJ2-3,15,TGTGCCAGCAGCTCAACCCGGGGGGGCACAGATACGCAGTATTTT,CASSSTRGGTDTQYF
.,TRBV4-1,.,TRBJ1-1,14,TGCGCCAGCGGCGGGGGAGGGGGGCGAACTGAAGCTTTCTTT,CASGGGGGRTEAFF
.,TRBV29-1,.,TRBJ1-6,13,TGCAGCGCTAGACAGTGGGATAATTCACCCCTCCACTTT,CSARQWDNSPLHF
.,TRBV4-1,TRBD2,TRBJ2-1,17,TGCGCCAGCAGCCAAGGGCTTGGACCGGGACTAGCGGGAGGCCAGTTCTTC,CASSQGLGPGLAGGQFF
.,TRBV4-2,.,TRBJ1-4,16,TGTGCCAGCAGCCAAGATCCGCGGGGGTCCTACGAAAAACTGTTTTTT,CASSQDPRGSYEKLFF
.,TRBV6-5,TRBD1,TRBJ1-2,15,TGTGCCAGCAGTCGAGGGACAGGGGGAGTCTATGGCTACACCTTC,CASSRGTGGVYGYTF
many,TRBV28,.,TRBJ2-5,13,TGTGCCAGCACCCAGGGCCGGGGAGAGACCCAGTACTTC,CASTQGRGETQYF
.,TRBV6-6,.,TRBJ1-1,14,TGTGCCAGCATCCCCCGGGGGCTAGGCACTGAAGCTTTCTTT,CASIPRGLGTEAFF
few,TRBV7-9,TRBD2,TRBJ2-1,15,TGTGCCAGCACCCTCGGGATAGCGGGAGGTTATGAGCAGTTCTTC,CASTLGIAGGYEQFF
.,TRBV9,.,TRBJ2-3,17,TGTGCCAGCAGCCCCACCGGGGCGCCCACGAGGGCAGATACGCAGTATTTT,CASSPTGAPTRADTQYF
.,TRBV7-2,TRBD1,TRBJ1-1,15,TGTGCCAGCAGCATTACCGCAGGGGGGGACACTGAAGCTTTCTTT,CASSITAGGDTEAFF
.,TRBV29-1,.,TRBJ2-2,13,TGCAGCGTTGAGTGGCAGAACACCGGGGAGCTGTTTTTT,CSVEWQNTGELFF
.,TRBV19,TRBD2,TRBJ2-1,16,TGTGCCAGTAGTAAAAAGGGACTACAGTTACACAATGAGCAGTTCTTC,CASSKKGLQLHNEQFF
once,TRBV12-3/TRBV12-4,.,TRBJ2-2,15,TGTGCCAGCAGTTTAAGGTCTACCTACACCGGGGAGCTGTTTTTT,CASSLRSTYTGELFF
.,TRBV7-8,TRBD1,TRBJ2-2,17,TGTGCCAGCAGCGAGAATCCTCAGGGGGCGCGCACCGGGGAGCTGTTTTTT,CASSENPQGARTGELFF
few,TRBV23-1,TRBD1,TRBJ2-4,16,TGCGCCAGCAGTTACCGGACAGGGTATACCAAAAACATTCAGTACTTC,CASSYRTGYTKNIQYF
.,TRBV7-2,TRBD2,TRBJ2-7,16,TGTGCCAGCAGCTTAGCGGGGACTAGCGGGACCTACGAGCAGTACTTC,CASSLAGTSGTYEQYF
.,TRBV12-3/TRBV12-4,.,TRBJ2-3,15,TGTGCCAGCAGTACTTCTGGCGGTAACACAGATACGCAGTATTTT,CASSTSGGNTDTQYF
.,TRBV12-3/TRBV12-4,.,TRBJ2-1,11,TGTGCCAGCAGTTGGGTTGGGGAGCAGTTCTTC,CASSWVGEQFF
once,TRBV6-2/TRBV6-3,TRBD2,TRBJ2-2,16,TGTGCCAGCAGCCCCCCTCTAGCGGGATGGACCGGGGAGCTGTTTTTT,CASSPPLAGWTGELFF
.,TRBV19,.,TRBJ1-2,13,TGTGCCAGTAGGAGGGAGATTAACTATGGCTACACCTTC,CASRREINYGYTF
many,TRBV7-2,TRBD2,TRBJ2-4,15,TGTGCCAGCAGCTCGGGACTCGGGGGGGCAAACATTCAGTACTTC,CASSSGLGGANIQYF
.,TRBV4-2,.,TRBJ2-7,14,TGTGCCAGCAGCCAATTCGATAACTCCTACGAGCAGTACTTC,CASSQFDNSYEQYF
few,TRBV12-3/TRBV12-4,TRBD2,TRBJ2-3,14,TGTGCCAGCAGCCTAGCGGGAATAGCAGATACGCAGTATTTT,CASSLAGIADTQYF
.,TRBV20-1,TRBD2,TRBJ2-1,15,TGCAGTGCTAGGGGGGCGCGGGGGGGTTACAATGAGCAGTTCTTC,CSARGARGGYNEQFF
.,TRBV6-2/TRBV6-3,.,TRBJ1-1,14,TGTGCCAGCAGTTACTCGACAGTCGGCCTTGAAGCTTTCTTT,CASSYSTVGLEAFF